The 31 T cell receptor beta chains reported below all come from one sample, sequenced in a study of CD8 T cells in Susac syndrome. An input of about 0.5 to 1 ug of RNA was subjected to reverse transcription using random hexamers. TCRdb ran MiXCR on the immunoSEQ multiplex PCR reads and lists one entry per CDR3 protein. The table has 65,000 to 90,000 distinct CDR3 sequences, about 94% seen once. The material sequenced was CD8+ T cells from PBMCs. Source of these receptors: a human donor with multiple sclerosis.

The chain employs TRBV7-9 and TRBJ1-1, with D possibly matching TRBD1 (5 bases). The germline V and J ends were trimmed by 1 base and 4 bases, with 10 bases remaining between them. From germline, CDR1 is SEHNR and CDR2 FQNEAQ (reference sequence). The CDR3 has 14 residues. CDR3 bases: TGTGCCAGCAGCTTAGTTCTCGGGGGCACTGAAGCTTTCTTT. Translation gives CASSLVLGGTEAFF.

A single count supports this clonotype. CDR3: CASSPLDPLNYGYTF. CDR3 coding DNA: TGTGCCAGCAGTCCCCTGGACCCACTCAACTATGGCTACACCTTC. The chain uses TRBV28 and TRBJ1-2; D gene ambiguous. The CDR3 is 15 amino acids. With 5 bases removed from V and 2 bases from J, the gap between germline ends came to 15 bases. Germline V lookup: CDR1 MDHEN, CDR2 SYDVKM.

The J gene is TRBJ1-2, the V gene TRBV6-1; 11 bases match TRBD1. This CDR3 has 16 residues. Per the germline V gene, CDR1 is MNHNS and CDR2 is SASEGT. The junction had 9 bases not matched to a gene; V was cut back by 6 bases and J by 3 bases. The CDR3 nucleotides are TGTGCCAGCAGCCCTCCGAGGGGACAGGGGGACTATGGCTACACCTTC. Its protein product is CASSPPRGQGDYGYTF.

CDR3 in amino acids: CASSYSTGSGANVLTF. The CDR3 nucleotides are TGTGCCAGCAGTTACTCGACGGGTTCTGGGGCCAACGTCCTGACTTTC. This chain joins TRBV6-5 and TRBJ2-6; D is unclear. Trimming shortened V by 0 bases and J by 1 base, and 7 bases separated the two germline ends. Germline CDR1 is MNHEY and CDR2 is SVGAGI. The CDR3 is 16 amino acids.

This clonotype was counted once. The V gene is TRBV10-3, the J gene TRBJ1-1, with no clear D. This CDR3 is built from 12 residues. Trimming left V 10 bases short and J 1 base short, with 10 bases between. The V gene's germline CDR1 is ENHRY and CDR2 SYGVKD. The CDR3 sequence: CATLTQNTEAFF. CDR3 DNA sequence: TGTGCCACCCTGACACAGAACACTGAAGCTTTCTTT.

The chain has TRBV27 and TRBJ2-5; D gene uncertain. The CDR3 runs 17 residues. Germline lookup yields CDR1 MNHEY and CDR2 SMNVEV (reference sequence). With 5 bases removed from V and 4 bases from J, the gap between germline ends came to 23 bases. CDR3 sequence reads: CASSPNPGRLERETQYF. The CDR3, as DNA: TGTGCCAGCAGTCCCAACCCCGGACGCCTGGAGAGAGAGACCCAGTACTTC.

This sequence joins TRBV19 and TRBJ2-7; D gene unclear. Germline CDR1 LNHDA, CDR2 SQIVND (reference sequence). Trimming cost V 3 bases and J 1 base, with 13 bases left between them. The CDR3 is made up of 15 amino acids. In nucleotides, the CDR3 is TGTGCCAGTAGTATCTCTCCGGTAGGGTCCTACGAGCAGTACTTC. As protein: CASSISPVGSYEQYF.

The chain is built from TRBV27 and TRBJ1-2; possibly TRBD1 for D (5 bases). Germline assignment: CDR1 MNHEY and CDR2 SMNVEV (reference sequence). The CDR3 totals 14 residues. V lost 0 bases and J 8 bases, leaving 13 bases between the germline ends. The CDR3 here is CASSLSGGADGYTF. DNA for the CDR3: TGTGCCAGCAGTTTATCGGGAGGGGCGGACGGCTACACCTTC.

V usage is TRBV11-2 and J usage is TRBJ2-7; D not certain. From germline, CDR1 is SGHAT and CDR2 FQNNGV. CDR3 length: 12 residues. Trimming cost V 4 bases and J 7 bases, with 11 bases left between them. CDR3 nucleotide sequence: TGTGCCAGCAGCTCAGTCCCTGGAGAGCAGTACTTC. Translation gives CASSSVPGEQYF.

The chain uses TRBV5-1 and TRBJ1-2; 7 nucleotides line up with TRBD1. The CDR3 length is 16 residues. Germline CDR1 is SGHRS and CDR2 is YFSETQ. The junction had 13 bases not matched to a gene; V was cut back by 4 bases and J by 4 bases. The CDR3 sequence is CASSLTVRGKPYGYTF. The DNA for the CDR3 is TGCGCCAGCAGCCTAACCGTCAGGGGGAAGCCCTATGGCTACACCTTC. The complete variable domain, with remaining parts taken from reference TRBV5-1 and TRBJ1-2, reads KAGVTQTPRYLIKTRGQQVTLSCSPISGHRSVSWYQQTPGQGLQFLFEYFSETQRNKGNFPGRFSGRQFSNSRSEMNVSTLELGDSALYLCASSLTVRGKPYGYTFGSGTRLTVV.

The chain carries TRBV6-5 and TRBJ1-4; a weak D match, TRBD1 (5 bases). Germline V gene lookup returns CDR1 MNHEY and CDR2 SVGAGI. Trimming stripped 2 bases from V and 7 bases from J, with 11 bases between. CDR3 length: 14 amino acids. The CDR3 region is CASSYGPGGEKLFF. CDR3 DNA: TGTGCCAGCAGTTACGGTCCGGGGGGTGAAAAACTGTTTTTT.

The chain's CDR3 is CASRKGLIDEQFF. The CDR3 coding sequence is TGTGCCAGCAGAAAAGGACTGATCGACGAGCAGTTCTTC. The gene calls are TRBV4-2 and TRBJ2-1; a possible D gene is TRBD2 (5 bases). The germline V gene encodes CDR1 LGHNA and CDR2 YNFKEQ. The CDR3 contains 13 residues. Trimming stripped 6 bases from V and 10 bases from J, with 16 bases between.

V usage is TRBV10-3 and J usage is TRBJ2-7; D is unclear. In germline, CDR1 is ENHRY, CDR2 SYGVKD. The CDR3 spans 12 residues. V lost 6 bases and J lost 3, with 9 bases in between. The CDR3 spells CAISGWNYEQYF. CDR3 coding DNA: TGTGCCATCAGCGGGTGGAACTACGAGCAGTACTTC.

This chain uses TRBV4-1 with TRBJ2-1; D tentatively fits TRBD1 or TRBD2 (6 bases each). V gave up 4 bases and J gave up 9 bases, with 10 bases separating them. From germline, CDR1 is MGHRA and CDR2 YSYEKL. The CDR3 consists of 12 residues. This chain's CDR3 is CASSLGGGEQFF. In DNA, the CDR3 is TGCGCCAGCAGCCTCGGAGGGGGTGAGCAGTTCTTC.

The rearrangement links TRBV7-9 to TRBJ2-7, with 12 bases aligning to TRBD1. The CDR3 runs to 16 residues. Trimming cost V 1 base and J 5 bases; bases outside gene matches: 6. Germline lookup yields CDR1 SEHNR and CDR2 FQNEAQ (reference sequence). This CDR3 reads CASSLEGTGGNHEQYF. The CDR3 DNA reads as TGTGCCAGCAGCTTAGAAGGGACAGGGGGCAACCACGAGCAGTACTTC.

This clonotype was detected only a few times. J is TRBJ2-7 and V is TRBV27; no definite D call. V lost 0 bases and J 6 bases, leaving 0 bases between the germline ends. Germline V lookup: CDR1 MNHEY, CDR2 SMNVEV (reference sequence). The CDR3 runs to 10 residues. The CDR3 sequence: CASSLSEQYF. CDR3 coding DNA: TGTGCCAGCAGTTTATCCGAGCAGTACTTC.

The V and J genes are TRBV27 and TRBJ2-4, with a tentative D call TRBD1 (5 bases). CDR1 is MNHEY and CDR2 is SMNVEV in the germline V gene (reference sequence). The CDR3 totals 16 residues. Trimming shortened V by 6 bases and J by 0 bases, and 15 bases separated the two germline ends. CDR3 coding DNA: TGTGCCAGCAGCCCCCAGGGAAGATCAGCCAAAAACATTCAGTACTTC. It yields the protein CASSPQGRSAKNIQYF.

This clonotype was seen only once. The genes are TRBV9 and TRBJ1-1, with TRBD1 as a possible D gene (6 bases). CDR1 and CDR2 (germline): SGDLS, YYNGEE. The CDR3 contains 15 residues. V lost 3 bases and J 4 bases, leaving 16 bases between the germline ends. The CDR3 bases are TGTGCCAGCAGCGGGGGTCGGCAGGGGACCACTGAAGCTTTCTTT. It translates to CASSGGRQGTTEAFF.

The V gene is TRBV6-2 or TRBV6-3, the J gene TRBJ2-1, with 9 positions matching TRBD2. The CDR3 is 17 amino acids. CDR1 and CDR2 (germline): MNHEY, SVGEGT. The V and J ends lost 2 bases and 4 bases, in that order; junction bases with no gene match: 9. The CDR3 coding sequence is TGTGCCAGCAGTTACGAATTAGCGGGGGTTTCGTACAATGAGCAGTTCTTC. Its translation is CASSYELAGVSYNEQFF.

The rearrangement uses TRBV7-9 and TRBJ2-2, with 10 nucleotides matching TRBD1. The CDR3 extends over 15 amino acids. V lost 5 bases to trimming and J lost 4 bases; unmatched junction nucleotides: 4. Germline CDR1 reads SEHNR; CDR2 reads FQNEAQ (reference sequence). DNA of the CDR3: TGTGCCAGCAGCCCGGGGACAGGGGTCACCGGGGAGCTGTTTTTT. It codes for CASSPGTGVTGELFF. The entire variable domain, with the rest obtained from reference TRBV7-9 and TRBJ2-2, is as follows: DTGVSQNPRHKITKRGQNVTFRCDPISEHNRLYWYRQTLGQGPEFLTYFQNEAQLEKSRLLSDRFSAERPKGSFSTLEIQRTEQGDSAMYLCASSPGTGVTGELFFGEGSRLTVL.

This chain's CDR3 is CASSIRPPVQPQHF. CDR3 nucleotides: TGTGCCAGTAGTATCCGTCCACCCGTACAGCCCCAGCATTTT. This chain links TRBV19 with TRBJ1-5; no firm D call. V lost 3 bases, J lost 7 bases, and 13 bases lay in between. Germline-derived CDR1 and CDR2 are LNHDA and SQIVND (reference sequence). This CDR3 has 14 amino acids.

The chain joins TRBV29-1 to TRBJ2-5, with D tentatively TRBD1 (6 bases). Germline V gene sequence: CDR1 SQVTM, CDR2 ANQGSEA. There are 16 residues in the CDR3. Trimming removed 3 bases from V and 3 bases from J, with 20 bases in between. Written as DNA, the CDR3 is TGCAGCGTTGATGAAGGCAGGGGACGGCTAGAAGAGACCCAGTACTTC. This sequence encodes CSVDEGRGRLEETQYF.

The J gene is TRBJ1-2, the V gene TRBV9; tentatively, D is TRBD1 (5 bases). Germline CDR1 SGDLS, CDR2 YYNGEE. The CDR3 extends over 14 amino acids. The ends were cut back, 2 bases at V and 7 bases at J, with 15 bases in the middle. The CDR3 sequence: CASSVSGGAAGYTF. Written as DNA, the CDR3 is TGTGCCAGCAGCGTGTCCGGAGGGGCGGCTGGCTACACCTTC.

CDR3 nucleotide sequence: TGTGCCAGCAGCTTACGGGACGACGAGCAGTACTTC. Protein product: CASSLRDDEQYF. The V call is TRBV7-9, the J call TRBJ2-7, with D perhaps TRBD1 or TRBD2 (5 bases each). There are 12 residues in the CDR3. V was cut by 2 bases and J by 5 bases, with 7 bases left in between. Germline V gene sequence: CDR1 SEHNR, CDR2 FQNEAQ (reference sequence). Complete variable domain (other parts from reference TRBV7-9 and TRBJ2-7): DTGVSQNPRHKITKRGQNVTFRCDPISEHNRLYWYRQTLGQGPEFLTYFQNEAQLEKSRLLSDRFSAERPKGSFSTLEIQRTEQGDSAMYLCASSLRDDEQYFGPGTRLTVT.

The V call is TRBV5-1, the J call TRBJ2-5; 7 bases agree with TRBD1. J lost 5 bases, V lost 1 base, and 5 bases had no gene match. CDR1 and CDR2 from the germline V gene are SGHRS and YFSETQ. The CDR3 covers 14 residues. CDR3 region: CASSLTQGKETQYF. The DNA of the CDR3 is TGCGCCAGCAGCTTGACACAGGGGAAGGAGACCCAGTACTTC. The whole variable domain, filled in from reference TRBV5-1 and TRBJ2-5, reads KAGVTQTPRYLIKTRGQQVTLSCSPISGHRSVSWYQQTPGQGLQFLFEYFSETQRNKGNFPGRFSGRQFSNSRSEMNVSTLELGDSALYLCASSLTQGKETQYFGPGTRLLVL.

The genes are TRBV12-3 or TRBV12-4 and TRBJ1-2, with D unclear. CDR3 length: 17 amino acids. With 5 bases removed from V and 1 base from J, the gap between germline ends came to 20 bases. In DNA form, the CDR3 reads TGTGCCAGCAGTCCCGATGGGGTGAGCCCGGTTAACTATGGCTACACCTTC. This encodes CASSPDGVSPVNYGYTF.

The chain has TRBV19 and TRBJ1-5; TRBD1 matches 9 bases. The CDR3 contains 17 residues. From germline, CDR1 is LNHDA and CDR2 SQIVND (reference sequence). Trimming cost V 3 bases and J 3 bases; bases outside gene matches: 9. CDR3 residues: CASSIGRDRVYNQPQHF. As DNA, the CDR3 is TGTGCCAGTAGTATTGGAAGGGACAGGGTCTACAATCAGCCCCAGCATTTT.

The chain joins TRBV5-1 to TRBJ2-1; D gene unclear. CDR3 length: 14 amino acids. Germline V CDR1 and CDR2: SGHRS, YFSETQ. V lost 0 bases and J lost 5, with 9 bases in between. CDR3 nucleotides: TGCGCCAGCAGCTTGGTAGGGCCCGACAATGAGCAGTTCTTC. Protein: CASSLVGPDNEQFF.

This clonotype was found once. The chain recombines TRBV14 with TRBJ2-7, with 11 bases aligning to TRBD2. The CDR3 spans 19 residues. Per germline, CDR1 SGHDN and CDR2 FVKESK. With 0 bases clipped from V and 3 bases from J, the junction kept 13 bases outside the gene matches. The CDR3 nucleotides read TGTGCCAGCAGCCAAGATGGTGTGTTAGCGGGAGGGGTTAACTACGAGCAGTACTTC. It encodes CASSQDGVLAGGVNYEQYF. The entire variable domain, with the rest obtained from reference TRBV14 and TRBJ2-7, is as follows: EAGVTQFPSHSVIEKGQTVTLRCDPISGHDNLYWYRRVMGKEIKFLLHFVKESKQDESGMPNNRFLAERTGGTYSTLKVQPAELEDSGVYFCASSQDGVLAGGVNYEQYFGPGTRLTVT.

V is TRBV5-6 and J is TRBJ2-1, with D tentatively TRBD1 or TRBD2 (5 bases each). The CDR3 is 14 residues long. CDR1 and CDR2 from the germline V gene are SGHDT and YYEEEE. Trimming cost V 4 bases and J 7 bases, with 15 bases left between them. The DNA for the CDR3 is TGTGCCAGCAGCCCCTCCGGGACCAGGAATGAGCAGTTCTTC. This sequence encodes CASSPSGTRNEQFF.

The V and J genes are TRBV30 and TRBJ2-3, with 8 bases that match TRBD1. V gave up 0 bases and J gave up 0 bases; unmatched junction bases: 8. The CDR3 has 17 residues. Germline CDR1 is GTSNPN and CDR2 is SVGIG (reference sequence). CDR3 loop: CAWSVLSQGESTDTQYF. In DNA form, the CDR3 reads TGTGCCTGGAGTGTACTCTCACAGGGGGAGAGCACAGATACGCAGTATTTT.